This T cell receptor beta chain derives from a study of cytomegalovirus exposure and HLA in healthy donors. Among the donors, all were healthy bone marrow donors. About this clone: What it recognizes is unknown.

Vbeta (60) and Jbeta (13) primers were used in the PCR. Authors' analysis steps: Later work found 80 million to 85 million unique TCR beta chains, with about 10 million shared. Some clones are missing from TCRdb's copy, which holds only in-frame ones; the method was immunoSEQ multiplex PCR. That table furnishes V, J and clone size, whereas the DNA furnished D and trimming. The table has 300,000 or so clones, 80% to 90% seen once. Notes on the study in general: Per a later analysis, HLA-associated TCR beta chains showed more clonal expansion than other, equally common TCR beta chains.

Material for sequencing was PBMCs. The TCR originated in a woman aged 40 to 50 in good health and CMV-seropositive.

The CDR3 DNA follows: TGTGCCAGCAGTAGGGAGGGGGCTGGAAACACCATATATTTT. This codes for CASSREGAGNTIYF. J is TRBJ1-3 and V is TRBV6-1, with D perhaps matching TRBD1 (6 bases). From germline, CDR1 is MNHNS and CDR2 SASEGT. V lost 5 bases to trimming and J lost 2 bases, with 10 bases between them. This CDR3 comprises 14 residues.